What follows are 8 T cell receptor beta chains derived from one specimen sequenced in a study of CD8 T cells in Susac syndrome. An input of about 0.45 to 1 ug of RNA was subjected to reverse transcription using random hexamers. TCRdb itself ran the immunoSEQ multiplex PCR reads through MiXCR, one entry per CDR3 protein. The sample consists of some 190,000 distinct CDR3 sequences, approximately 94% of them appearing once. Sequencing was done on a sample of CD4+ T cells from PBMCs. These receptors came from a human donor with Susac syndrome.

The V and J genes are TRBV9 and TRBJ2-7, with a possible D match to TRBD1 (7 bases). V lost 0 bases, J lost 6 bases, and 22 bases lay in between. The CDR3 is 17 amino acids. Per the germline V gene, CDR1 is SGDLS and CDR2 is YYNGEE. CDR3 sequence reads: CASSVGSGAGQFFEQYF. CDR3 DNA sequence: TGTGCCAGCAGCGTAGGTTCTGGGGCGGGACAGTTCTTCGAGCAGTACTTC.

The V call is TRBV2, the J call TRBJ2-3; the D gene could be TRBD1 or TRBD2 (5 bases each). CDR3 size: 14 residues. CDR1 and CDR2 (germline): SNHLY, FYNNEI. Trimming pared 4 bases from V and 2 bases from J, leaving 10 bases between. The CDR3 spells CASSAGRYTDTQYF. In DNA, the CDR3 is TGTGCCAGCAGTGCGGGACGGTACACAGATACGCAGTATTTT.

V gene TRBV20-1 combines with J gene TRBJ2-5; D possibly corresponds to TRBD2 (7 bases). V lost 3 bases and J lost 0, with 23 bases in between. The germline V gene encodes CDR1 DFQATT and CDR2 SNEGSKA (reference sequence). This CDR3 region has 18 residues. Written as DNA, the CDR3 is TGCAGTGCTAGTGCCCCGTGGGGGCGGGGGAGAGACCAAGAGACCCAGTACTTC. This sequence encodes CSASAPWGRGRDQETQYF.

The chain links TRBV5-4 to TRBJ2-5; D is unclear. Germline lookup yields CDR1 SGHNT and CDR2 YYREEE (reference sequence). V lost 0 bases and J lost 2, with 11 bases in between. The CDR3 extends over 15 amino acids. The CDR3 region has the DNA TGTGCCAGCAGCTTGGGTGGACCGAGACAAGAGACCCAGTACTTC. This gives the protein CASSLGGPRQETQYF.

The J gene is TRBJ1-2, the V gene TRBV7-9; 8 bases map to TRBD1. After removal of 0 bases from V and 7 bases from J, the junction contained 4 bases not matched to a gene. Germline V gives CDR1 SEHNR, CDR2 FQNEAQ (reference sequence). The CDR3 has 14 amino acids. CDR3 sequence reads: CASSLAWTGSGYTF. CDR3 nucleotides: TGTGCCAGCAGCTTAGCCTGGACAGGGTCTGGCTACACCTTC.

The rearrangement joins TRBV3-1 to TRBJ2-7; the match to TRBD1 covers 9 bases. The CDR3 spans 15 residues. With 3 bases clipped from V and 1 base from J, the junction kept 4 bases outside the gene matches. In germline, CDR1 is LGHDT, CDR2 YNNKEL (reference sequence). The CDR3 nucleotides read TGTGCCAGCAGCCATACAGGGGGCGCGTCCTACGAGCAGTACTTC. This translates into CASSHTGGASYEQYF.

V usage is TRBV7-3 and J usage is TRBJ2-7; no clear D. Germline assignment: CDR1 SGHTA and CDR2 FQGTGA. Between the trimmed V and J ends, which lost 4 bases and 2 bases, there was a span of 9 bases. CDR3 size: 13 residues. The CDR3 sequence is CASSSGETYEQYF. The CDR3 nucleotides read TGTGCCAGCAGCTCCGGAGAAACCTACGAGCAGTACTTC.

The chain combines TRBV29-1 with TRBJ2-3; 8 nucleotides line up with TRBD2. Germline values: CDR1 SQVTM, CDR2 ANQGSEA. The V and J ends lost 6 bases and 1 base, in that order; junction bases with no gene match: 6. The CDR3 is 14 amino acids. The CDR3 sequence: CSVKPAGGTDTQYF. The CDR3 coding sequence is TGCAGCGTGAAGCCAGCGGGGGGCACAGATACGCAGTATTTT.